The clone carrying this T cell receptor beta chain was counted between two and nine times. Its antigen is unknown. The CDR3 runs 17 residues. The germline CDR1 and CDR2 sequences are LNHDA and SQIVND (reference sequence). With V trimmed by 10 bases and J by 4 bases, 18 bases remained unmatched. Each TCR beta library was made by quantitative 5'-RACE that incorporated molecular barcodes. Each CDR3 protein gets one entry after TCRdb re-called the 5' RACE reads with MiXCR. This sample has 200,000 to 250,000 distinct CDR3 sequences, with around 24% found just once. These data are taken from a study of CD8 T cells in ankylosing spondylitis. Whole-study findings and limits: Disease-linked clones were found to be CD8+ and relatively rare in peripheral blood. The authors reported significant enrichment of disease-linked clones in matched ankylosing spondylitis synovial fluid. A TCR beta motif of under ten highly homologous variants seemed to mark ankylosing spondylitis blood.

This TCR was sampled from a male donor with ankylosing spondylitis or in good health (not recorded which). This sequence joins TRBV19 and TRBJ2-7; TRBD1 agrees at 11 bases. The specimen was blood, either unsorted or a sorted T cell fraction (not recorded which). The CDR3 nucleotides read TGTGCCACGGCCGATACCTTGGACAGGGGGCGTTTTTACGAGCAGTACTTC. The encoded protein is CATADTLDRGRFYEQYF.